This T cell receptor beta chain was obtained from a study of chemoradiotherapy in HPV16-positive cancers. Overall study context: Candidate HPV-specific T-cell clones and common TCR motifs came from functional assays in a couple of HPV16-positive patients.

Libraries were prepared by immunoSEQ multiplex PCR; TCRdb keeps only in-frame clonotypes and omits some of them. The data hold under 1,500 clones, with about four fifths observed a single time. Looked up from germline, CDR1 is MRHNA and CDR2 is SNTAGT. Trimming shortened V by 3 bases and J by 1 base, and 4 bases separated the two germline ends. CDR3 length: 13 amino acids. The input for sequencing was tumor tissue, taken from a patient who underwent chemoradiotherapy. The gene calls are TRBV6-4 and TRBJ1-5, with D unresolved. The TCR comes from a human donor with HPV-associated anogenital cancer. CDR3 in amino acids: CASSEGSNQPQHF. CDR3 nucleotide sequence: TGTGCCAGCAGTGAGGGGAGCAATCAGCCCCAGCATTTT.